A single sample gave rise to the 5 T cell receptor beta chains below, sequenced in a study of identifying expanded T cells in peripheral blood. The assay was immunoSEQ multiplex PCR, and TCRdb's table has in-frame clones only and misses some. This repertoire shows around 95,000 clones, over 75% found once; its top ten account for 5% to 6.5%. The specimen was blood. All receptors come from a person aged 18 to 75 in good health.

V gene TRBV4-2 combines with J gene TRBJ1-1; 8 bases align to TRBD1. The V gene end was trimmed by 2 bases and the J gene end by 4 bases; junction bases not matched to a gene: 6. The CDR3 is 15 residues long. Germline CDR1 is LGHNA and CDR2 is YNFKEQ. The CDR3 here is CASSQLGQGSTEAFF. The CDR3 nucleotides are TGTGCCAGCAGCCAACTCGGACAGGGCAGCACTGAAGCTTTCTTT.

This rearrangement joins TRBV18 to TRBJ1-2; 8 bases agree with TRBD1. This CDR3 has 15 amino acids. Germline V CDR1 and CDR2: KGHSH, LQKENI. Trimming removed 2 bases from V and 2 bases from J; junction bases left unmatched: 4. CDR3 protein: CASSPYRDRNYGYTF. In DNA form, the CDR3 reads TGTGCCAGCTCACCATATCGGGACAGGAACTATGGCTACACCTTC. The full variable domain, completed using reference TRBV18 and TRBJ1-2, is NAGVMQNPRHLVRRRGQEARLRCSPMKGHSHVYWYRQLPEEGLKFMVYLQKENIIDESGMPKERFSAEFPKEGPSILRIQQVVRGDSAAYFCASSPYRDRNYGYTFGSGTRLTVV.

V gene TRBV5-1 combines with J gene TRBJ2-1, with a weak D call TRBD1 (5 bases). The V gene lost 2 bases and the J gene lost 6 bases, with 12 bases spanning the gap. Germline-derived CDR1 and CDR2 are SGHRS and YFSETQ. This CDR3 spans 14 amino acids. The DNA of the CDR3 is TGCGCCAGCAGCTTAGTGACAGACCCCAATGAGCAGTTCTTC. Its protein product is CASSLVTDPNEQFF.

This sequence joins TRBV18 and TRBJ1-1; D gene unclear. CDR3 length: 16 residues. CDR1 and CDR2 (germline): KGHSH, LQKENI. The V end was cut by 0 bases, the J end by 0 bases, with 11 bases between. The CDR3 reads CASSPPGTVMNTEAFF. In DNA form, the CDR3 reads TGTGCCAGCTCACCACCGGGTACAGTCATGAACACTGAAGCTTTCTTT.

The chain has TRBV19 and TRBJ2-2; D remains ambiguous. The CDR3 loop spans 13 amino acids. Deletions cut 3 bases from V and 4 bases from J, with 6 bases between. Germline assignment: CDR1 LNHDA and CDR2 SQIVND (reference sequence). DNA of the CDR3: TGTGCCAGTAGTATCTTGGCCACCGGGGAGCTGTTTTTT. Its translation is CASSILATGELFF.